What follows are 30 T cell receptor beta chains derived from one specimen sequenced in a study of blood T cell repertoires in COVID-19. Here immunoSEQ multiplex PCR was the method, and the copy in TCRdb shows in-frame clones only, minus some. Of about 200,000 clones listed, roughly nine tenths are singletons. The sequencing input was PBMCs or T cells enriched from blood (not recorded which). The receptors originated from a woman aged 18-29 years who had recovered from COVID-19.

The chain couples TRBV10-3 to TRBJ2-3; TRBD1 matches at 7 bases. This CDR3 contains 13 residues. Trimming at V came to 9 bases and at J to 6 bases, leaving 9 bases not matched to a gene. CDR1 and CDR2 (germline): ENHRY, SYGVKD. The CDR3 here is CAISDRERDTQYF. DNA for the CDR3: TGTGCCATTAGCGACAGGGAAAGGGATACGCAGTATTTT.

The chain has TRBV6-5 and TRBJ1-5; D may be TRBD1 (6 bases). The CDR3 spans 15 residues. Germline-derived CDR1 and CDR2 are MNHEY and SVGAGI. V gave up 6 bases and J gave up 6 bases, with 18 bases separating them. As DNA, the CDR3 is TGTGCCAGCAGGACGTCGGGGGGCGCAGGTCAGCCCCAGCATTTT. Protein: CASRTSGGAGQPQHF.

The chain carries TRBV24-1 and TRBJ2-2; 10 nucleotides match TRBD1. The CDR3 length is 14 residues. Per the germline V gene, CDR1 is KGHDR and CDR2 is SFDVKD. Losses at the gene ends were 7 bases for V and 3 bases for J; bases not matched to a gene: 1. CDR3 residues: CATRDRGDTGELFF. CDR3 in DNA: TGTGCCACCAGGGACAGGGGGGACACCGGGGAGCTGTTTTTT.

The chain recombines TRBV4-1 with TRBJ1-1, with a possible D match to TRBD1 (5 bases). This CDR3 has 13 amino acids. V was shortened by 7 bases and J by 1 base, with 10 bases between the two germline ends. From germline, CDR1 is MGHRA and CDR2 YSYEKL. In nucleotides, the CDR3 is TGCGCCAGCAAAGCCACAGGGAACACTGAAGCTTTCTTT. This translates into CASKATGNTEAFF.

The V and J genes are TRBV28 and TRBJ1-1, with D maybe TRBD1 (5 bases). The V end lost 5 bases, the J end lost 0 bases, and 13 bases lay between the germline ends. Germline CDR1 and CDR2: MDHEN and SYDVKM. CDR3 length equals 15 residues. The CDR3 region is CASSGAGRMNTEAFF. The CDR3 nucleotides read TGTGCCAGCAGTGGGGCGGGACGAATGAACACTGAAGCTTTCTTT.

The chain has TRBV30 and TRBJ1-3, with a weak D call TRBD1 (6 bases). This CDR3 is 14 amino acids long. The germline gives CDR1 GTSNPN, CDR2 SVGIG (reference sequence). Trimming stripped 5 bases from V and 4 bases from J, with 15 bases between. The CDR3, as DNA: TGTGCCTGGCAAAAGACAGGTGCAGGAAACACCATATATTTT. This encodes CAWQKTGAGNTIYF.

The chain joins TRBV18 to TRBJ1-2, with TRBD1 as a possible D gene (5 bases). This CDR3 region has 15 residues. V dropped 2 bases and J dropped 6 bases, with 16 bases sitting between them. Germline-derived CDR1 and CDR2 are KGHSH and LQKENI. CDR3 sequence: CASSPIETAKDGYTF. DNA for the CDR3: TGTGCCAGCTCACCAATCGAGACAGCGAAGGATGGCTACACCTTC.

V gene TRBV5-1 combines with J gene TRBJ1-1; TRBD1 is a possible D gene (5 bases). Per germline, CDR1 SGHRS and CDR2 YFSETQ. Trimming left V 0 bases short and J 4 bases short, with 10 bases between. This CDR3 is built from 14 residues. The DNA for the CDR3 is TGCGCCAGCAGCTTGGGGGGCGTAAGCACTGAAGCTTTCTTT. Its translation: CASSLGGVSTEAFF. Based on the CDR3 plus reference TRBV5-1 and TRBJ1-1, the full variable domain is KAGVTQTPRYLIKTRGQQVTLSCSPISGHRSVSWYQQTPGQGLQFLFEYFSETQRNKGNFPGRFSGRQFSNSRSEMNVSTLELGDSALYLCASSLGGVSTEAFFGQGTRLTVV.

The genes are TRBV3-1 (or the pseudogene TRBV3-2) and TRBJ1-1, with D maybe TRBD1 (6 bases). With 3 bases removed from V and 10 bases from J, the gap between germline ends came to 15 bases. From germline, CDR1 is LGHDT and CDR2 YNNKEL (reference sequence). The CDR3 has 13 residues. The CDR3 here is CASSQGAHLAAFF. Written as DNA, the CDR3 is TGTGCCAGCAGCCAGGGGGCGCATCTCGCAGCTTTCTTT.

The chain couples TRBV9 to TRBJ2-5; TRBD2 matches 8 bases. Germline loops: CDR1 SGDLS, CDR2 YYNGEE. Trimming at V came to 4 bases and at J to 1 base, leaving 9 bases not matched to a gene. The CDR3 contains 16 residues. CDR3 loop: CASSPQLGTSQETQYF. The CDR3 bases are TGTGCCAGCAGCCCCCAACTCGGGACTAGCCAAGAGACCCAGTACTTC.

For the CDR3, the DNA is TGTGCCAGCAGCCAAGTATCTCGCTACACCTTC. Its protein is CASSQVSRYTF. The V and J genes are TRBV3-1 (or the pseudogene TRBV3-2) and TRBJ1-2; D gene ambiguous. Per germline, CDR1 LGHDT and CDR2 YNNKEL (reference sequence). V gave up 1 base and J gave up 9 bases, with 6 bases separating them. The CDR3 totals 11 residues.

The chain recombines TRBV5-1 with TRBJ2-3, with D possibly matching TRBD2 (7 bases). This CDR3 is built from 14 residues. With 5 bases removed from V and 2 bases from J, the gap between germline ends came to 12 bases. Germline CDR1 SGHRS, CDR2 YFSETQ. The CDR3, as DNA: TGCGCCAGCAGGGGCGGGGGCCCCACAGATACGCAGTATTTT. As protein: CASRGGGPTDTQYF.

The rearrangement joins TRBV4-2 to TRBJ2-5; TRBD2 matches 8 bases. The CDR3 consists of 15 residues. Trimming removed 1 base from V and 4 bases from J; junction bases left unmatched: 5. Germline V gene sequence: CDR1 LGHNA, CDR2 YNFKEQ. The chain's CDR3 is CASSQAGGAIETQYF. The CDR3 DNA follows: TGTGCCAGCAGCCAAGCCGGGGGGGCTATAGAGACCCAGTACTTC.

This chain connects TRBV11-2 to TRBJ1-2, with D maybe TRBD1 (5 bases). The CDR3 sequence is 14 residues long. The germline V gene encodes CDR1 SGHAT and CDR2 FQNNGV. Trimming shortened V by 5 bases and J by 3 bases, and 13 bases separated the two germline ends. CDR3 amino acids: CASSPPTGDYGYTF. In DNA, the CDR3 is TGTGCCAGCAGCCCGCCGACGGGGGACTATGGCTACACCTTC.

This chain links TRBV9 with TRBJ1-2; no clear D. Deletions cut 0 bases from V and 8 bases from J, with 11 bases between. This CDR3 region has 13 residues. Germline CDR1 reads SGDLS; CDR2 reads YYNGEE. In DNA, the CDR3 is TGTGCCAGCAGCGTAGGTCGGGAGGAAGGCTACACCTTC. Protein product: CASSVGREEGYTF.

This chain connects TRBV29-1 to TRBJ1-1; a weak D match, TRBD1 (6 bases). Germline V CDR1 and CDR2: SQVTM, ANQGSEA. The CDR3 length is 14 residues. V dropped 5 bases and J dropped 3 bases, with 16 bases sitting between them. The CDR3 reads CSVSVKGVDTEAFF. DNA of the CDR3: TGCAGCGTTTCCGTAAAGGGGGTTGACACTGAAGCTTTCTTT.

This rearrangement joins TRBV3-1 (or the pseudogene TRBV3-2) to TRBJ1-2, with no clear D. The ends were cut back, 0 bases at V and 8 bases at J, with 7 bases in the middle. CDR1 is LGHDT and CDR2 is YNNKEL in the germline V gene (reference sequence). The CDR3 sequence is 12 residues long. CDR3 amino acids: CASSQDFQGYTF. CDR3 DNA: TGTGCCAGCAGCCAAGATTTCCAGGGCTACACCTTC.

V is TRBV28 and J is TRBJ2-7; 7 bases are a match to TRBD1. Germline-derived CDR1 and CDR2 are MDHEN and SYDVKM. The CDR3 length is 16 residues. The V gene end was trimmed by 8 bases and the J gene end by 0 bases; junction bases not matched to a gene: 13. Here the CDR3 reads CASPPQAGGLSYEQYF. In DNA, the CDR3 is TGTGCCAGCCCCCCTCAGGCAGGGGGTCTCTCCTACGAGCAGTACTTC.

V usage is TRBV28 and J usage is TRBJ1-5, with a tentative D call TRBD1 (6 bases). The germline V and J ends were trimmed by 7 bases and 3 bases, with 10 bases remaining between them. The length of the CDR3 is 13 residues. Germline V lookup: CDR1 MDHEN, CDR2 SYDVKM. CDR3 amino acids: CASNGGANQPQHF. CDR3 DNA sequence: TGTGCCAGCAACGGGGGGGCCAATCAGCCCCAGCATTTT.

This chain connects TRBV5-6 to TRBJ2-7; maybe TRBD1 (5 bases). This CDR3 spans 14 amino acids. The V and J ends lost 4 bases and 3 bases respectively, with 14 bases between them. Germline CDR1 reads SGHDT; CDR2 reads YYEEEE. CDR3 in DNA: TGTGCCAGCAGCCCAAGGCCAGGGTTCTACGAGCAGTACTTC. This translates into CASSPRPGFYEQYF.

The V call is TRBV6-5, the J call TRBJ1-1; 8 bases are a match to TRBD1. The CDR3 runs 14 residues. Trimming removed 6 bases from V and 4 bases from J; junction bases left unmatched: 7. Germline CDR1 and CDR2: MNHEY and SVGAGI. The CDR3 here is CASRPDREATEAFF. DNA of the CDR3: TGTGCCAGCAGACCGGACAGGGAGGCCACTGAAGCTTTCTTT.

This chain connects TRBV2 to TRBJ1-5, with D possibly TRBD1 on 5 matching bases. V lost 2 bases and J 0 bases, leaving 17 bases between the germline ends. The CDR3 contains 18 residues. Germline V lookup: CDR1 SNHLY, CDR2 FYNNEI. This chain's CDR3 is CASSESGGAGVSNQPQHF. The CDR3, as DNA: TGTGCCAGCAGTGAAAGTGGTGGGGCGGGGGTTAGCAATCAGCCCCAGCATTTT.

The rearrangement uses TRBV12-5 and TRBJ2-3; a weak D match, TRBD2 (6 bases). This CDR3 is built from 14 residues. The V and J ends lost 0 bases and 5 bases respectively, with 9 bases between them. Germline lookup yields CDR1 LGHNT and CDR2 FRNRAP. The CDR3 spells CASGLVLGGDTQYF. The CDR3 DNA is TGTGCTAGTGGTTTGGTATTGGGGGGAGATACGCAGTATTTT. The variable domain in full, completed from reference TRBV12-5 and TRBJ2-3, reads DARVTQTPRHKVTEMGQEVTMRCQPILGHNTVFWYRQTMMQGLELLAYFRNRAPLDDSGMPKDRFSAEMPDATLATLKIQPSEPRDSAVYFCASGLVLGGDTQYFGPGTRLTVL.

J is TRBJ1-2 and V is TRBV25-1, with D possibly TRBD1 on 5 matching bases. From germline, CDR1 is MGHDK and CDR2 SYGVNS. The CDR3 consists of 15 residues. V was clipped by 6 bases and J by 4 bases, with 18 bases between them. The CDR3 DNA follows: TGTGCCAGCAGCCCCACGGGGGAGCCCATCTATGGCTACACCTTC. Translating it yields CASSPTGEPIYGYTF.

The chain couples TRBV2 to TRBJ1-4; a weak D match, TRBD1 (6 bases). The CDR3 is 14 amino acids. V was clipped by 6 bases and J by 0 bases, with 8 bases between them. Per germline, CDR1 SNHLY and CDR2 FYNNEI. CDR3: CASRDRSTNEKLFF. The CDR3 DNA reads as TGTGCCAGCAGGGACAGATCAACTAATGAAAAACTGTTTTTT.

The genes are TRBV6-1 and TRBJ2-7, with 10 positions matching TRBD2. The CDR3 runs to 15 residues. V was clipped by 1 base and J by 2 bases; unmatched bases: 2. Germline V gene data show CDR1 as MNHNS and CDR2 as SASEGT. DNA of the CDR3: TGTGCCAGCAGTGAAGAAGCGGGGGGGGCCTACGAGCAGTACTTC. This codes for CASSEEAGGAYEQYF.

V is TRBV19 and J is TRBJ1-1; D may be TRBD1 (6 bases). Between the trimmed V and J ends, which lost 7 bases and 0 bases, there was a span of 18 bases. This CDR3 comprises 16 residues. Per germline, CDR1 LNHDA and CDR2 SQIVND (reference sequence). CDR3 residues: CASKIGTGYVNTEAFF. CDR3 DNA sequence: TGTGCCAGTAAAATCGGCACAGGGTACGTGAACACTGAAGCTTTCTTT.

The table lists this clone with a count of one. The chain has TRBV11-2 and TRBJ1-6, with 8 bases lining up with TRBD1. Looked up from germline, CDR1 is SGHAT and CDR2 is FQNNGV. V was clipped by 5 bases and J by 7 bases; unmatched bases: 4. CDR3 length: 14 residues. For the CDR3, the DNA is TGTGCCAGCAGCCCCCAGGGGGCCAATTCACCCCTCCACTTT. Translated, it gives CASSPQGANSPLHF.

V gene TRBV12-3 or TRBV12-4 combines with J gene TRBJ1-1; no reliable D call. This CDR3 is 11 amino acids long. V was pared by 6 bases and J by 4 bases, with 6 bases between. Written as DNA, the CDR3 is TGTGCCAGCAGCCCTAGCACTGAAGCTTTCTTT. Its protein is CASSPSTEAFF.

This clone was seen once. The chain recombines TRBV19 with TRBJ1-4; D may be TRBD1 (5 bases). This CDR3 is 10 amino acids long. Germline V gene lookup returns CDR1 LNHDA and CDR2 SQIVND (reference sequence). CDR3 amino acids: CATGWEKLFF. The CDR3 DNA reads TGTGCTACAGGCTGGGAAAAACTGTTTTTT.